This TCR beta chain was retrieved from a study of blood T cells in healthy people across ages. The use of a sample-barcoded 5' primer and a J-beta primer mix characterized a second PCR of about 6 to 11 cycles. TCRdb re-analysed the 5' RACE reads in MiXCR, keeping a single row per CDR3 protein. The table lists some 790,000 distinct CDR3 sequences, 29% of them singletons. Details on this clonotype: Antigen: not known.

Study-level findings and limits: Age showed a roughly linear inverse relationship with TCR beta diversity per million T cells.

The V and J ends lost 4 bases and 5 bases respectively, with 14 bases between them. Germline CDR1 reads SGHTA; CDR2 reads FQGTGA. The CDR3 has 14 residues. There were healthy Caucasian individuals from Russia, aged roughly 6 to 100, serving as donors. This TCR was sampled from a woman of 80 years or more in good health. The chain links TRBV7-3 to TRBJ2-5, with a possible D match to TRBD2 (6 bases). Sequencing used blood. This chain's CDR3 is CASSSAGWGETQYF. DNA for the CDR3: TGTGCCAGCAGCTCCGCGGGGTGGGGTGAGACCCAGTACTTC.